This T cell receptor (beta chain) was sequenced for a study of T cells in Graves' hyperthyroidism and ophthalmopathy. Study overall: Peripheral blood was taken when the disease was first diagnosed, before any treatment began.

TCR beta CDR3 regions were amplified from RNA transcripts. During a first-round RT-PCR of the TCR CDR3, the HTBI primer set was used. TCRdb reprocessed the multiplex PCR reads via MiXCR and lists one record per CDR3 protein. The sample holds approximately 330,000 distinct CDR3 sequences, roughly 23% seen once. As for this clonotype: No antigen is known for it.

General observations from the study: Model-based prediction identified ophthalmopathy a median about 6.8 months prior to its onset.

Per the germline V gene, CDR1 is MGHRA and CDR2 is YSYEKL. V was pared by 1 base and J by 0 bases, with 13 bases between. This CDR3 comprises 16 residues. Hyperthyroidism in the patients, aged 18 to 65, was newly diagnosed and under 2 months in duration. Diagnosis rested on symptoms, serum thyroxine and TRAb, thyroid ultrasound, and orbital computed tomography. The origin of this receptor is a woman in her fifties or sixties with Graves' hyperthyroidism. The chain uses TRBV4-1 and TRBJ2-7, with D hard to call. Sequences were obtained from blood. The CDR3 reads CASSQVLGVGSYEQYF. The CDR3 DNA reads as TGCGCCAGCAGCCAAGTCTTGGGCGTCGGCTCCTACGAGCAGTACTTC.